This T cell receptor (beta chain) was captured by sequencing in a study of regulatory T cells in long-lasting Graves disease. Across the study: Persistence in Graves' disease required over 5 years of antithyroid drugs plus positive TSH receptor antibodies. Findings and limits, study-wide: Those with persistent Graves' had less TCR diversity than newly diagnosed patients. Newly diagnosed disease favored TRBV20-1 and TRBJ2-1 over persistent disease.

A note on this clonotype: Its specificity is not known.

Sequencing libraries for TCR beta were prepared with iRepertoire HTBI primers and Arm-PCR of CDR3 regions. TCRdb used MiXCR to reprocess the multiplex PCR reads, holding one entry per CDR3 protein. The data show roughly 470,000 distinct CDR3 sequences, around 21% seen once. Trimming shortened V by 7 bases and J by 1 base, and 12 bases separated the two germline ends. The CDR3 is 14 amino acids. The germline V gene has CDR1 SGHTA and CDR2 FQGNSA. The time point: persistent/refractory GD, antithyroid drugs over 5 years with positive TRAb. PBMC-derived RNA was used for the TCR library. Graves' disease diagnoses followed American Thyroid Association guidelines.

The sample in question was peripheral blood mononuclear cells (PBMCs), obtained when the disease was refractory, from a patient treated with antithyroid drugs. The rearrangement uses TRBV7-2 and TRBJ2-3; possible D gene TRBD1, 5 bases. The sequence derives from a female donor with Graves disease. In nucleotides, the CDR3 is TGTGCCAGCATGACTCAAGGGGGCACAGATACGCAGTATTTT. This codes for CASMTQGGTDTQYF.